The 10 T cell receptor beta chains given below trace back to one sample, sequenced in a study of blood T cell repertoires in COVID-19. Assay used: immunoSEQ multiplex PCR; TCRdb lists only in-frame clones, some missing. The sample includes some 74,000 clones, 80% to 90% of them seen just once. Sequencing was done on a sample of peripheral blood. These receptors were taken from a woman aged 80 or over with active or convalescent COVID-19.

The rearrangement links TRBV4-3 to TRBJ1-5; D not resolved. The V gene's germline CDR1 is LGHNA and CDR2 YSLEER. V lost 2 bases and J 4 bases, leaving 6 bases between the germline ends. The CDR3 is 13 residues long. CDR3 residues: CASSQFRNQPQHF. In DNA form, the CDR3 reads TGCGCCAGCAGCCAATTCAGGAATCAGCCCCAGCATTTT.

This rearrangement joins TRBV7-2 to TRBJ2-5, with D maybe TRBD1 (5 bases). CDR1 is SGHTA, CDR2 FQGNSA, per germline. Trimming stripped 5 bases from V and 4 bases from J, with 17 bases between. The CDR3 contains 15 residues. The CDR3 reads CASSHNSGIRETQYF. The CDR3 region has the DNA TGTGCCAGCAGCCACAATTCAGGGATTAGAGAGACCCAGTACTTC.

The gene calls are TRBV5-1 and TRBJ1-6; D gene ambiguous. Trimming removed 3 bases at V and 10 bases at J, with 14 bases between. Looked up from germline, CDR1 is SGHRS and CDR2 is YFSETQ. The CDR3 length is 14 residues. The CDR3 region is CASSSPDTNSPLHF. CDR3 bases: TGCGCCAGCAGCTCCCCCGACACCAACTCACCCCTCCACTTT.

This clone appeared a single time. V is TRBV29-1 and J is TRBJ2-1, with 9 bases identical to TRBD2. Trimming at V came to 7 bases and at J to 10 bases, leaving 11 bases not matched to a gene. Germline CDR1 SQVTM, CDR2 ANQGSEA. This CDR3 contains 13 residues. Here the CDR3 DNA reads TGCAGCGCTAGGGGTAGCGGGAGTCGCGAGCAGTTCTTC. Residues: CSARGSGSREQFF.

This sequence joins TRBV4-3 and TRBJ1-2, with 8 positions matching TRBD1. The CDR3 is made up of 15 amino acids. V shed 4 bases, J shed 4 bases, and the junction held 8 bases outside the gene matches. Looked up from germline, CDR1 is LGHNA and CDR2 is YSLEER. The CDR3 coding sequence is TGCGCCAGCAGCCTGAAGACAGGGGACTCCTATGGCTACACCTTC. This encodes CASSLKTGDSYGYTF.

V gene TRBV4-2 combines with J gene TRBJ2-3; 8 bases map to TRBD2. Germline V gene sequence: CDR1 LGHNA, CDR2 YNFKEQ. This CDR3 contains 15 residues. V lost 1 base to trimming and J lost 6 bases; unmatched junction nucleotides: 6. Here the CDR3 reads CASSQGSSGSDTQYF. The CDR3, as DNA: TGTGCCAGCAGCCAAGGGTCTAGCGGGTCGGATACGCAGTATTTT.

The rearrangement uses TRBV11-2 and TRBJ2-2, with TRBD1 identical over 9 bases. The CDR3 length is 14 residues. Germline values: CDR1 SGHAT, CDR2 FQNNGV. J lost 6 bases, V lost 4 bases, and 3 bases had no gene match. CDR3 in amino acids: CASSSNRGPGELFF. The CDR3 nucleotides read TGTGCCAGCAGCTCTAACAGGGGGCCCGGGGAGCTGTTTTTT. Complete variable domain (other parts from reference TRBV11-2 and TRBJ2-2): EAGVAQSPRYKIIEKRQSVAFWCNPISGHATLYWYQQILGQGPKLLIQFQNNGVVDDSQLPKDRFSAERLKGVDSTLKIQPAKLEDSAVYLCASSSNRGPGELFFGEGSRLTVL.

The rearrangement links TRBV7-8 to TRBJ2-5, with 10 positions matching TRBD2. Germline V gene data show CDR1 as SGHVS and CDR2 as FQNEAQ. V lost 1 base and J lost 5; bases outside the gene matches: 7. CDR3 size: 16 residues. This CDR3 reads CASSLVAGGPLETQYF. CDR3 coding DNA: TGTGCCAGCAGCTTAGTAGCGGGGGGTCCCCTGGAGACCCAGTACTTC.

V and J are TRBV19 and TRBJ2-1, with D perhaps TRBD1 (6 bases). CDR3 size: 16 residues. Trimming left V 5 bases short and J 1 base short, with 15 bases between. The germline V gene encodes CDR1 LNHDA and CDR2 SQIVND (reference sequence). The DNA for the CDR3 is TGTGCCAGTAGTTCCTCACCGGACAGTTCCTACAATGAGCAGTTCTTC. Protein: CASSSSPDSSYNEQFF.

The chain is built from TRBV2 and TRBJ2-5; 9 bases map to TRBD1. CDR3 length: 16 residues. Germline V CDR1 and CDR2: SNHLY, FYNNEI. Germline trimming cut 7 bases from V and 4 bases from J; bases unmatched to any gene: 13. CDR3 coding DNA: TGTGCCAGCAAGCCACCCGGGACAGGGTCCTTAGAGACCCAGTACTTC. Translated, it gives CASKPPGTGSLETQYF. The complete variable domain, with remaining parts taken from reference TRBV2 and TRBJ2-5, reads EPEVTQTPSHQVTQMGQEVILRCVPISNHLYFYWYRQILGQKVEFLVSFYNNEISEKSEIFDDQFSVERPDGSNFTLKIRSTKLEDSAMYFCASKPPGTGSLETQYFGPGTRLLVL.